The clone carrying this T cell receptor (beta chain) was observed a single time. The CDR3 length is 13 residues. V lost 4 bases and J 7 bases, leaving 11 bases between the germline ends. The germline V gene encodes CDR1 LGHNA and CDR2 YNFKEQ. Participants, about 18 to 95 years old, spanned fewer than 30 US areas. Cohorts were based on clinical histories the participants reported. These data are taken from a study of blood T cell repertoires in COVID-19. Clones were read by immunoSEQ multiplex PCR, and TCRdb kept only the in-frame ones, dropping some. The sample has 150,000 to 200,000 clones, 80% to 85% seen once; the top ten hold about an eighth.

The sequence derives from an older woman who had recovered from COVID-19. The sequenced material came from PBMCs or T cells enriched from blood (not recorded which). The chain recombines TRBV4-2 with TRBJ2-4; no clear D. The DNA for the CDR3 is TGTGCCAGCAGCCGCGATTCCGGTAACATTCAGTACTTC. Protein product: CASSRDSGNIQYF.